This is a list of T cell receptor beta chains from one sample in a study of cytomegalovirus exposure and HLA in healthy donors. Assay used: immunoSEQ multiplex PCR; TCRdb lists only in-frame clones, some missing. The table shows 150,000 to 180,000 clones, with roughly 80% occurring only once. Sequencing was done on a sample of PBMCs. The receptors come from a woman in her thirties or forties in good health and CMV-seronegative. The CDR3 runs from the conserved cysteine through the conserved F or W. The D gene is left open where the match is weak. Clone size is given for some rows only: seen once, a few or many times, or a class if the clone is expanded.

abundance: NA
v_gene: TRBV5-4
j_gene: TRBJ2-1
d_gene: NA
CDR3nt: TGTGCCAGCAGCTTGCCCGGGGACAATGAGCAGTTCTTC
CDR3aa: CASSLPGDNEQFF

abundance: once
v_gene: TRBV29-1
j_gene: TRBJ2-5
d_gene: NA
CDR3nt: TGCAGCGTTGAAATGCGGCCAGCGGAGACCCAGTACTTC
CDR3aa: CSVEMRPAETQYF

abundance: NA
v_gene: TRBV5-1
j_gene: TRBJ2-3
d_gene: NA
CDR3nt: TGCGCCAGCAGCTTGGCACCCCGATCAGCGGCGACAGATACGCAGTATTTT
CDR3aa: CASSLAPRSAATDTQYF

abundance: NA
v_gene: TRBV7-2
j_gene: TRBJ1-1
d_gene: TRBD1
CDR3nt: TGTGCCAGCAGCCGTCGGACAGGCGCAACTGAAGCTTTCTTT
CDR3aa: CASSRRTGATEAFF

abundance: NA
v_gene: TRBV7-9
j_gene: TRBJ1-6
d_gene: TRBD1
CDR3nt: TGTGCCAGCAGCACGACCGGGACAGGGAATTCACCCCTCCACTTT
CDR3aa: CASSTTGTGNSPLHF

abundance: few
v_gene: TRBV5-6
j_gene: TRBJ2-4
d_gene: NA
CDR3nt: TGTGCCAGCGGTGGGGGGGCAAAAAACATTCAGTACTTC
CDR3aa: CASGGGAKNIQYF

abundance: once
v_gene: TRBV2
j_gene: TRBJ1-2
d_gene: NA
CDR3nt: TGTGCCAGCTTGACTAGCTATGGCTACACCTTC
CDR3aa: CASLTSYGYTF

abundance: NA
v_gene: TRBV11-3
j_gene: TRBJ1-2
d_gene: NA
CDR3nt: TGTGCCAGCAGCTTAGGTGCGGGAGGCTACACCTTC
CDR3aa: CASSLGAGGYTF

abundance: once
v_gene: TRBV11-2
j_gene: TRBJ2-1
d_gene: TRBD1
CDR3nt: TGTGCCAGCAGCCGGGACAGGGACTACAATGAGCAGTTCTTC
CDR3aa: CASSRDRDYNEQFF

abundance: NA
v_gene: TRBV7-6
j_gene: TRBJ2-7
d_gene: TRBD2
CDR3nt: TGTGCCAGCAGCTTCGCTAGCGGTTCCTACGAGCAGTACTTC
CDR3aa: CASSFASGSYEQYF

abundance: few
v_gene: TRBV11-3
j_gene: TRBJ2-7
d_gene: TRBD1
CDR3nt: TGTGCCAGCAGCTTAGGAGGGACAGGGATCTACGAGCAGTACTTC
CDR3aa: CASSLGGTGIYEQYF

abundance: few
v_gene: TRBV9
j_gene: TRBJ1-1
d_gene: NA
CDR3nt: TGTGCCAGCAGCCCAGGGGACCGTGAAGCTTTCTTT
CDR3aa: CASSPGDREAFF

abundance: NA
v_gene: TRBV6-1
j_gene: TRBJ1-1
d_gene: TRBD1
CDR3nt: TGTGCCAGCAGTGAGCTTACGGGACAGGGATCGAACACTGAAGCTTTCTTT
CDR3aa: CASSELTGQGSNTEAFF

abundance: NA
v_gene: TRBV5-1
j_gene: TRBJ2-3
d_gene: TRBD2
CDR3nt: TGCGCCAGCTCCAATCAGGTAGCGGGAGCGGGAGATACGCAGTATTTT
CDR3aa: CASSNQVAGAGDTQYF

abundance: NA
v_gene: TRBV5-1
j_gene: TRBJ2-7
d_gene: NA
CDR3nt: TGCGCCAGCAGCTTGGCCGTAGGGGGGACAGCATACGAGCAGTACTTC
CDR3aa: CASSLAVGGTAYEQYF

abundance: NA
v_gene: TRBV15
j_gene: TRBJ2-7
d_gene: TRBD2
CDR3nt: TGTGCCACCAGCCACCTTTCGGGGGGGCCGCCCGAGCAGTACTTC
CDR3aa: CATSHLSGGPPEQYF

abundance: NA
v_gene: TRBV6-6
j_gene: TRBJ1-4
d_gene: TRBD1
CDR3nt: TGTGCCAGCAGCATACAGGGGAAGGGTGGTGAAAAACTGTTTTTT
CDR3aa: CASSIQGKGGEKLFF

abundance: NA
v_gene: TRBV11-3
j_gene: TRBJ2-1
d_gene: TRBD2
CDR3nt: TGTGCCAGCAGCTCCCTCCCCGCGGGGCGCGGGGGGAATGAGCAGTTCTTC
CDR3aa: CASSSLPAGRGGNEQFF

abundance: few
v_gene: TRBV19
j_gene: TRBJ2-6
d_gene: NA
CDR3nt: TGTGCCAGTAGTCAAGGGGGCTCTGGGGCCAACGTCCTGACTTTC
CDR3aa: CASSQGGSGANVLTF

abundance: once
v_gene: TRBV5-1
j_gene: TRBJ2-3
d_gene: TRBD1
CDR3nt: TGCGCCAGCTGGACAGGGTCCAGGGATACGCAGTATTTT
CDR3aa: CASWTGSRDTQYF

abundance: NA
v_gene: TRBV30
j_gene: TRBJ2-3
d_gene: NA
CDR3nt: TGTGCCTGGAGTGCGGGGAATACGCAGTATTTT
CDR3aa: CAWSAGNTQYF

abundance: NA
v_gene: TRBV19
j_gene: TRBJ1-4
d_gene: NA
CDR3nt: TGTGCCAGTAGTCGGGGTGGTGGATCTGAAAAACTGTTTTTT
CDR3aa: CASSRGGGSEKLFF

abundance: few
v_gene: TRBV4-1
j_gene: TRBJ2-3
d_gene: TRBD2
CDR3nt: TGCGCCAGCAGCCAATGGCCCCCGGGCCCTACTAGCGGGAGTATCGATACGCAGTATTTT
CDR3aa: CASSQWPPGPTSGSIDTQYF

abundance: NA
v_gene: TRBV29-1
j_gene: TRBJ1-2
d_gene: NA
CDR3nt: TGCAGCGCCTACTCGATGGACTATGGCTACACCTTC
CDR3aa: CSAYSMDYGYTF

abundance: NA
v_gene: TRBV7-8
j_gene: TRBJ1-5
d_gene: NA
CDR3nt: TGTGCCAGCAGCCCCTCTGGGCCGGCTGATCAGCCCCAGCATTTT
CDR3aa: CASSPSGPADQPQHF